A selection of T cell receptor beta chains follows, all from one sample in a study of blood T cell repertoires in COVID-19. Sequencing was performed with immunoSEQ multiplex PCR; in TCRdb, only in-frame clones are kept and a portion is missing. The data contain more than 90,000 clones, over 80% of them singletons. Sequencing was done on a sample of peripheral blood. These receptors originate from a woman aged 70-85 years with acute or convalescent COVID-19. CDR3s include the opening cysteine and the closing phenylalanine or tryptophan. The D gene is left open where the match is weak. Rows give clone size only sometimes, using once, few, many, or a class for an expanded clone.

J,V,D,size,CDR3,DNA
TRBJ2-3,TRBV4-1,TRBD2,NA,CASSQVGAGGGDTQYF,TGCGCCAGCAGCCAAGTGGGAGCGGGGGGCGGCGATACGCAGTATTTT
TRBJ2-7,TRBV28,TRBD1,NA,CASSLSGTGGNYEQYF,TGTGCCAGCAGTCTCTCCGGGACAGGGGGCAACTACGAGCAGTACTTC
TRBJ2-5,TRBV18,TRBD2,NA,CASQGQRESQETQYF,TGTGCCAGCCAAGGGCAGCGGGAGTCTCAAGAGACCCAGTACTTC
TRBJ1-1,TRBV14,TRBD1,once,CASSRIPGQAHYGAFF,TGTGCCAGCAGTCGAATCCCGGGACAGGCTCACTATGGAGCTTTCTTT
TRBJ1-1,TRBV5-1,NA,NA,CASSSGTTNTEAFF,TGCGCCAGCAGCTCCGGGACAACGAACACTGAAGCTTTCTTT
TRBJ2-2,TRBV18,TRBD1,NA,CASSSKTGKTGELFF,TGTGCCAGCTCATCCAAGACAGGGAAAACCGGGGAGCTGTTTTTT
TRBJ2-1,TRBV11-3,TRBD2,NA,CASSFRLAAYNEQFF,TGTGCCAGCAGCTTTCGACTAGCTGCCTACAATGAGCAGTTCTTC
TRBJ2-2,TRBV9,NA,NA,CASSPRPSTGELFF,TGTGCCAGCAGCCCTAGGCCGAGCACCGGGGAGCTGTTTTTT
TRBJ2-2,TRBV19,NA,few,CASSKQIDGGELFF,TGTGCCAGTAGTAAACAGATTGACGGCGGGGAGCTGTTTTTT
TRBJ2-5,TRBV2,TRBD1,NA,CASSPDRGQETQYF,TGTGCCAGCAGCCCGGACAGGGGGCAGGAGACCCAGTACTTC
TRBJ1-6,TRBV4-1,NA,NA,CASSQEFGNSPLHF,TGCGCCAGCAGCCAAGAATTCGGGAATTCACCCCTCCACTTT
TRBJ2-7,TRBV29-1,TRBD2,NA,CSVEVAGDEQYF,TGCAGCGTTGAAGTGGCGGGGGACGAGCAGTACTTC
TRBJ1-6,TRBV19,NA,NA,CASSLQGRSPLHF,TGTGCCAGTAGCCTACAGGGTAGGTCACCCCTCCACTTT
TRBJ1-1,TRBV27,NA,NA,CASSLSGVGEAFF,TGTGCCAGCAGTTTATCGGGAGTGGGTGAAGCTTTCTTT
TRBJ1-1,TRBV6-1,NA,once,CASSEAPYVEAFF,TGTGCCAGCAGTGAAGCCCCGTATGTTGAAGCTTTCTTT
TRBJ2-5,TRBV29-1,TRBD2,NA,CSVVHSGIETQYF,TGCAGCGTTGTCCACAGCGGGATCGAGACCCAGTACTTC
TRBJ2-2,TRBV6-5,NA,NA,CASSYGGDTGELFF,TGTGCCAGCAGTTACGGCGGGGACACCGGGGAGCTGTTTTTT
TRBJ2-2,TRBV6-5,TRBD1,NA,CASSLTGVGELFF,TGTGCCAGCAGCCTGACAGGGGTCGGGGAGCTGTTTTTT
TRBJ1-2,TRBV30,TRBD1,few,CAWSGTGAPLPGYTF,TGTGCCTGGAGTGGGACAGGGGCCCCCCTGCCTGGCTACACCTTC
TRBJ2-1,TRBV19,NA,NA,CASSHGGSHNEQFF,TGTGCCAGTAGCCATGGCGGTTCTCACAATGAGCAGTTCTTC
TRBJ1-2,TRBV2,NA,NA,CASSEETGFGGYTF,TGTGCCAGCAGTGAAGAAACGGGATTCGGAGGCTACACCTTC
TRBJ1-2,TRBV30,TRBD1,once,CAWSVSTGRGPDGYTF,TGTGCCTGGAGTGTATCCACTGGCAGGGGGCCGGATGGCTACACCTTC
TRBJ1-4,TRBV28,NA,NA,CASSSPVGATKLFF,TGTGCCAGCAGTTCTCCGGTTGGGGCCACAAAACTGTTTTTT
TRBJ2-7,TRBV9,NA,NA,CASSVDESSSYEQYF,TGTGCCAGCAGCGTAGACGAAAGCTCCTCCTACGAGCAGTACTTC
TRBJ2-2,TRBV19,TRBD2,once,CASSRVAGEVVGTGELFF,TGTGCCAGTAGTCGAGTAGCGGGAGAGGTGGTTGGGACCGGGGAGCTGTTTTTT
TRBJ2-7,TRBV28,NA,NA,CASSFLTPYEQYF,TGTGCCAGCAGTTTCCTTACTCCCTACGAGCAGTACTTC
TRBJ1-2,TRBV19,TRBD1,NA,CASSTGTGGYGYTF,TGTGCCAGTAGTACAGGGACAGGGGGCTATGGCTACACCTTC
TRBJ1-2,TRBV25-1,TRBD1,NA,CASSRLDTGEQGYGYTF,TGTGCCAGCAGTCGACTAGATACAGGGGAACAGGGCTATGGCTACACCTTC
TRBJ1-2,TRBV6-1,NA,few,CASSEAGGIHTF,TGTGCCAGCAGTGAAGCCGGCGGCATCCACACCTTC
TRBJ2-1,TRBV5-1,TRBD2,NA,CASSRIAGGEEQFF,TGCGCCAGCAGCCGCATAGCGGGAGGTGAGGAGCAGTTCTTC
TRBJ1-5,TRBV5-6,NA,NA,CASSLAGGQPQHF,TGTGCCAGCAGCTTGGCCGGGGGTCAGCCCCAGCATTTT
TRBJ2-7,TRBV21-1,NA,NA,CASSKARDSVREQYF,TGTGCCAGCAGCAAAGCCCGGGACAGTGTACGCGAGCAGTACTTC
TRBJ2-7,TRBV21-1,NA,NA,CASSKLGRGNEQYF,TGTGCCAGCAGCAAACTTGGAAGGGGGAACGAGCAGTACTTC
TRBJ2-5,TRBV14,TRBD1,NA,CASSQDFRTGETQYF,TGTGCCAGCAGCCAAGATTTCCGGACAGGGGAGACCCAGTACTTC
TRBJ2-7,TRBV7-8,NA,NA,CASSLGGGANGYEQYF,TGTGCCAGCAGCTTAGGGGGTGGGGCCAACGGCTACGAGCAGTACTTC
TRBJ2-2,TRBV7-9,TRBD1,NA,CASSWDRAGTGELFF,TGTGCCAGCAGCTGGGACAGGGCTGGCACCGGGGAGCTGTTTTTT
TRBJ2-1,TRBV7-6,NA,NA,CASSLQGRQAYNEQFF,TGTGCCAGCAGCCTTCAGGGTCGCCAGGCCTACAATGAGCAGTTCTTC
TRBJ1-1,TRBV7-3,NA,NA,CASSPSPGGEAFF,TGTGCCAGCAGCCCCTCACCCGGAGGTGAAGCTTTCTTT
TRBJ2-2,TRBV6-6,NA,NA,CASSPRGQNTGELFF,TGTGCCAGCAGCCCGAGGGGACAGAACACCGGGGAGCTGTTTTTT
TRBJ1-3,TRBV12-5,NA,NA,CASGLGMDSVSGNTIYF,TGTGCTAGTGGTTTGGGAATGGACTCCGTCTCTGGAAACACCATATATTTT
TRBJ2-1,TRBV5-1,TRBD2,NA,CASTSTSGNTHEQFF,TGCGCCAGCACCTCTACTAGCGGGAATACCCATGAGCAGTTCTTC
TRBJ1-5,TRBV2,TRBD1,NA,CASSGQGGQPQHF,TGTGCCAGCTCCGGACAGGGTGGACAGCCCCAGCATTTT
TRBJ1-1,TRBV10-2,NA,NA,CASQQGNTEAFF,TGCGCCAGTCAACAGGGTAACACTGAAGCTTTCTTT
TRBJ2-1,TRBV2,NA,NA,CASSPVYNEQFF,TGTGCCAGCAGCCCCGTGTACAATGAGCAGTTCTTC
TRBJ2-7,TRBV28,NA,few,CASSPTGGRSYEQYF,TGTGCCAGCAGCCCTACGGGGGGCAGATCCTACGAGCAGTACTTC
TRBJ2-3,TRBV29-1,TRBD2,NA,CSVESGSGSAYTQYF,TGCAGCGTTGAATCGGGTAGCGGGAGCGCTTATACGCAGTATTTT
TRBJ2-2,TRBV30,NA,NA,CAWGAGQGLPGELFF,TGTGCCTGGGGGGCAGGGCAGGGGTTACCCGGGGAGCTGTTTTTT
TRBJ1-4,TRBV5-1,NA,NA,CASSLGGRNEKLFF,TGCGCCAGCAGCTTGGGGGGGAGGAATGAAAAACTGTTTTTT
TRBJ2-5,TRBV5-1,NA,NA,CASSLGPTGRETQYF,TGCGCCAGCAGCTTGGGACCCACAGGGCGGGAGACCCAGTACTTC
TRBJ2-1,TRBV5-8,NA,NA,CASSFGVLSSYNEQFF,TGTGCCAGCAGCTTCGGGGTCCTCAGCTCCTACAATGAGCAGTTCTTC